A selection of T cell receptor beta chains follows, all from one sample in a study of blood T cell repertoires in COVID-19. TCRdb keeps only in-frame clones here, not all; method: immunoSEQ multiplex PCR. Of roughly 180,000 clones detected, 75% to 90% appear once; the ten largest clones hold roughly 8%. The sample comprised peripheral blood. The origin of the receptors is an older woman with acute or convalescent COVID-19. Both conserved end residues are part of each CDR3. The D gene is left open where the match is weak. Not all rows give a size; the values are once, few, many and, for expanded clones, a class.

d_call j_call v_call clone_size cdr3_nt cdr3_aa
NA TRBJ1-3 TRBV4-2 NA TGTGCCAGCAGCCAAGACCCCAGGGAAACTGGAAACACCATATATTTT CASSQDPRETGNTIYF
NA TRBJ1-6 TRBV2 NA TGTGCCAGCAGTTTTCGGGCAGGGGATAATTCACCCCTCCACTTT CASSFRAGDNSPLHF
TRBD2 TRBJ2-5 TRBV2 once TGTGCCAGCAGGACGGGACTAGCAGAGACCCAGTACTTC CASRTGLAETQYF
TRBD2 TRBJ2-1 TRBV19 many TGTGCCAGTAGTATAGATAGGGGCGGGAGGTTTTCTCATGAGCAGTTCTTC CASSIDRGGRFSHEQFF
NA TRBJ1-1 TRBV6-5 NA TGTGCCAGCTACCGGGGTCTCCTGGAAGCTGAAGCTTTCTTT CASYRGLLEAEAFF
TRBD1 TRBJ2-4 TRBV10-2 NA TGCGCCAGCAGTGAGTCTCGGGGTTCGGGGACAGATTTAGACATTCAGTACTTC CASSESRGSGTDLDIQYF
TRBD2 TRBJ2-7 TRBV7-8 NA TGTGCCAGCAGCTCAGGGACTAGGATCCTCCACGAGCAGTACTTC CASSSGTRILHEQYF
TRBD2 TRBJ2-7 TRBV6-5 NA TGTGCCAGCGGTACTAGCGTCGCCCTCCACGAGCAGTACTTC CASGTSVALHEQYF
NA TRBJ1-3 TRBV2 many TGTGCCAGCAGTGAAAACAGGGCTGGTGGAAACACCATATATTTT CASSENRAGGNTIYF
TRBD1 TRBJ1-4 TRBV10-2 NA TGCGCCAGCAGGACCCTTGGACAGGTTGAAAAACTGTTTTTT CASRTLGQVEKLFF
TRBD1 TRBJ1-2 TRBV7-8 NA TGTGCCAGCAGCTTTTGGGGACAGGGGGATCAAAACTATGGCTACACCTTC CASSFWGQGDQNYGYTF
NA TRBJ1-1 TRBV5-4 NA TGTGCCAGCAGCTTGAGCAGGAAGAACACTGAAGCTTTCTTT CASSLSRKNTEAFF
TRBD1 TRBJ1-2 TRBV7-2 once TGTGCCAGCAGCTACCGGGGCAGGGGGGATGGCTACACCTTC CASSYRGRGDGYTF
TRBD1 TRBJ2-2 TRBV5-4 NA TGTGCCAGCAGCTTGGGACGGGACAGGGGCACCGGGGAGCTGTTTTTT CASSLGRDRGTGELFF
NA TRBJ1-4 TRBV2 NA TGTGCCAGCAGTTACGACAGTACGACTAATGAAAAACTGTTTTTT CASSYDSTTNEKLFF
TRBD2 TRBJ2-2 TRBV6-6 once TGTGCCAGCTGCGGGAGTTTCACCGGGGAGCTGTTTTTT CASCGSFTGELFF
TRBD1 TRBJ1-1 TRBV28 NA TGTGCCAGCAGCCTCAGCACAGGGGCGAACACTGAAGCTTTCTTT CASSLSTGANTEAFF
NA TRBJ2-3 TRBV5-4 NA TGTGCCAGCAGCTTTGCAGGTACTAGCACAGATACGCAGTATTTT CASSFAGTSTDTQYF
NA TRBJ2-5 TRBV28 NA TGTGCCAGCAGTTTCGGCCGATGGGAGCGGAGGCAAGAGACCCAGTACTTC CASSFGRWERRQETQYF
NA TRBJ1-2 TRBV5-1 NA TGCGCCAGCAGCTTGGAGGGACAAGTCTATGGCTACACCTTC CASSLEGQVYGYTF
NA TRBJ1-2 TRBV28 NA TGTGCCAGCAGTCCCTGGACGGGGAGGCCCTATGGCTACACCTTC CASSPWTGRPYGYTF
NA TRBJ1-3 TRBV9 once TGTGCCAGCAGGGGGGAGGCCTCTGGAAACACCATATATTTT CASRGEASGNTIYF
NA TRBJ1-5 TRBV11-3 NA TGTGCCAGCAGCATACAGGGTTCCTCGGAGACCCAAGACGGGAATCAGCCCCAGCATTTT CASSIQGSSETQDGNQPQHF
NA TRBJ1-2 TRBV5-1 NA TGCGCCAGCAGCTTAACAGGTGCTGACGCCATCTATGGCTACACCTTC CASSLTGADAIYGYTF
TRBD1 TRBJ1-2 TRBV19 few TGTGCCAGTAGTACCTCGACAGGGGGCACGGGCTATGGCTACACCTTC CASSTSTGGTGYGYTF
NA TRBJ1-5 TRBV19 NA TGTGCCAGTAGTAAGGGGTTTACTCAGCCCCAGCATTTT CASSKGFTQPQHF
NA TRBJ1-1 TRBV9 NA TGTGCCAGCAGCGCGGGGATGAACACTGAAGCTTTCTTT CASSAGMNTEAFF
TRBD2 TRBJ2-1 TRBV18 NA TGTGCCAGCTCGCTGACTAGCGCCAAGGAGCAGTTCTTC CASSLTSAKEQFF
TRBD1 TRBJ1-2 TRBV5-4 NA TGTGCCAGCAGCCCGAGACAAAACAGGGGCTATGGCTACACCTTC CASSPRQNRGYGYTF
NA TRBJ2-2 TRBV5-4 NA TGTGCCAGCAGCCGATACGGAGTCTCCGCGAACACCGGGGAGCTGTTTTTT CASSRYGVSANTGELFF
TRBD1 TRBJ1-1 TRBV6-5 NA TGTGCCAGCAGTCACAGGGGGCGCACTGAAGCTTTCTTT CASSHRGRTEAFF
TRBD1 TRBJ2-7 TRBV28 NA TGTGCCAGCAGCACCGGGACAGGTATTTACGAGCAGTACTTC CASSTGTGIYEQYF
NA TRBJ2-5 TRBV29-1 few TGCAGCGTTAGTTTAGGGGGAGAGACCCAGTACTTC CSVSLGGETQYF
TRBD1 TRBJ1-1 TRBV18 NA TGTGCCAGCTCACCGCTAACAGGGGACACTGAAGCTTTCTTT CASSPLTGDTEAFF
TRBD1 TRBJ1-6 TRBV2 NA TGTGCCAGCAGTGAACTGACAGGGGGGAATTCACCCCTCCACTTT CASSELTGGNSPLHF
NA TRBJ2-5 TRBV6-5 NA TGTGCCAGCAGTCCCAGGAGGGAGACCCAGTACTTC CASSPRRETQYF
TRBD2 TRBJ2-1 TRBV6-5 NA TGTGCCAGCACACCACTAGCGGGAGGCTACAATGAGCAGTTCTTC CASTPLAGGYNEQFF
NA TRBJ2-1 TRBV24-1 NA TGTGCCACCAGTGATTCTACCAGGGTTCTGGGTGAGCAGTTCTTC CATSDSTRVLGEQFF
TRBD1 TRBJ1-2 TRBV10-3 NA TGTGCCACCATAGACAGGGAACGAGGCTACACCTTC CATIDRERGYTF
NA TRBJ1-3 TRBV4-2 NA TGTGCCAGCAGCCAGGGGGCAGGCGGGCCTGGAAACACCATATATTTT CASSQGAGGPGNTIYF
TRBD1 TRBJ1-6 TRBV9 NA TGTGCCAGCAGCGTAGGGTCACAGGGGAACAATTCACCCCTCCACTTT CASSVGSQGNNSPLHF
TRBD2 TRBJ2-5 TRBV7-3 once TGTGCCAGCAGCCGATTAGCGGGGCAAGAGACCCAGTACTTC CASSRLAGQETQYF
TRBD1 TRBJ2-2 TRBV7-9 NA TGTGCCAGCAGCTCTCCGGGACAGGGGATCGCCGGGGAGCTGTTTTTT CASSSPGQGIAGELFF
TRBD1 TRBJ1-2 TRBV5-1 NA TGCGCCAGCAGCTTGCCTGGCAGGGGGGACTATGGCTACACCTTC CASSLPGRGDYGYTF
TRBD2 TRBJ2-1 TRBV5-4 few TGTGCCAGCAGCTTGGCCGGGACTAATAACAATGAGCAGTTCTTC CASSLAGTNNNEQFF